Listed below are T cell receptor beta chains from one sample, sequenced in a study of cytomegalovirus exposure and HLA in healthy donors. The table came from immunoSEQ multiplex PCR; TCRdb's copy has only in-frame clones and leaves some out. Among 150,000 to 200,000 clones listed, 55% to 65% were seen once. Material: PBMCs. The receptors come from a man aged 35-49 years in good health and CMV-seronegative. The CDR3 runs from the conserved cysteine through the conserved F or W.

CDR3aa: CASSGAGENTEAFF
j_gene: TRBJ1-1
v_gene: TRBV7-9

CDR3aa: CASSQEMTGTSGRANYEQYF
j_gene: TRBJ2-7
v_gene: TRBV4-2

CDR3aa: CAWSVMGEAAFF
j_gene: TRBJ1-1
v_gene: TRBV30

CDR3aa: CASRTSGTYEQYF
j_gene: NA
v_gene: TRBV6-1

CDR3aa: CASSNATTNYGYTF
j_gene: TRBJ1-2
v_gene: TRBV21-1

CDR3aa: CASSPSTSYEQYF
j_gene: TRBJ2-7
v_gene: TRBV5-4

CDR3aa: CSVEGEVGGHEKLFF
j_gene: TRBJ1-4
v_gene: TRBV29-1

CDR3aa: CASQGLAGGPGSDTQYF
j_gene: TRBJ2-3
v_gene: TRBV5-4

CDR3aa: CATTTAQETQYF
j_gene: TRBJ2-5
v_gene: TRBV6-5

CDR3aa: CASSLSNRGPLYSNQPQHF
j_gene: TRBJ1-5
v_gene: TRBV27

CDR3aa: CASSFPPGQGYYTF
j_gene: TRBJ1-2
v_gene: TRBV7-2

CDR3aa: CASEKDRAGELFF
j_gene: TRBJ2-2
v_gene: TRBV7-8

CDR3aa: CASSSSTGTNQPQHF
j_gene: TRBJ1-5
v_gene: TRBV6-5

CDR3aa: CAISAGTRSSYEQYF
j_gene: TRBJ2-7
v_gene: TRBV10-3

CDR3aa: CASSASRDRYGYTF
j_gene: TRBJ1-2
v_gene: TRBV6-4

CDR3aa: CASSPQTMNTEAFF
j_gene: TRBJ1-1
v_gene: TRBV7-2

CDR3aa: CASSEGAGVRSYTF
j_gene: TRBJ1-2
v_gene: TRBV2

CDR3aa: CASSPTGGPGTQYF
j_gene: TRBJ2-5
v_gene: TRBV5-5

CDR3aa: CASSSLGGSEAFF
j_gene: TRBJ1-1
v_gene: TRBV5-1

CDR3aa: CASSTGVGTQPQHF
j_gene: TRBJ1-5
v_gene: TRBV5-1